This TCR beta chain was documented in a study of blood T cell repertoires in COVID-19. Overall study: Acute and convalescent COVID-19 specimens originated in the United States, Italy and Spain. PBMCs, B-cell-depleted T cells, or T cells provided the cDNA or gDNA that made up the material.

This clone was seen once. The CDR3 consists of 16 residues. Per the germline V gene, CDR1 is SGHRS and CDR2 is YFSETQ. Trimming removed 0 bases at V and 3 bases at J, with 16 bases between. In the authors' methods: Estimates of nucleated cell counts were drawn from the amplification of reference gene primers. Libraries were prepared by immunoSEQ multiplex PCR; TCRdb keeps only in-frame clonotypes and omits some of them. The V and J calls and clone size are taken from that table; D and trimming were inferred from the DNA. The sample lists 270,000 or so clones, approximately 80% occurring once. The receptor was isolated from a human donor in a cohort sampled during active COVID-19. The sequenced sample consisted of peripheral blood. This rearrangement joins TRBV5-1 to TRBJ2-7; weak D call: TRBD2 (5 bases). The DNA for the CDR3 is TGCGCCAGCAGCTTGGGGCTGGCGGGCGGGCACTACGAGCAGTACTTC. It specifies CASSLGLAGGHYEQYF.